This TCR beta chain is from a study of low-dose radiotherapy and immunotherapy resistance in tumors. Germline V gene data show CDR1 as LGHNA and CDR2 as YSLEER. Trimming cost V 5 bases and J 3 bases, with 14 bases left between them. The CDR3 extends over 14 amino acids. Time point: before trial treatment. This clonotype was recorded only once. Primers targeting TRAV and TRBV primed first-strand cDNA, covering alpha and beta chains. The authors ran 20 PCR cycles to amplify TCRs with a constant-region primer and V-primer adapter. TCRdb reanalysed the reads using MiXCR and keeps one entry per CDR3 protein. In the table there are approximately 84,000 distinct CDR3 sequences, around 17% of which are singletons.

The sequence came from a male donor with prostate cancer. The gene calls are TRBV4-3 and TRBJ2-7; D gene unclear. The source material was PBMCs, sampled before treatment. CDR3 residues: CASSTLTVNYEQYF. The CDR3 nucleotides read TGCGCCAGCAGCACCCTAACAGTAAACTACGAGCAGTACTTC.